The next 11 T cell receptor beta chains were all read from a single sample in a study of beta chain features in type 1 diabetes. As every portion of the isolated RNA was reverse transcribed, the sequencing read expressed TCRB transcripts. Sequencing was performed with immunoSEQ multiplex PCR; in TCRdb, only in-frame clones are kept and a portion is missing. The sample has some 44,000 clones, around 52% seen once; the top ten hold around 2.1%. Sequencing was performed on Tregs from blood. Every receptor here comes from a woman under 30 in good health.

V gene TRBV9 combines with J gene TRBJ2-1; 7 bases are a match to TRBD1. The CDR3 totals 12 residues. Trimming took 4 bases from V and 11 from J; bases not matched to a gene: 6. Germline-derived CDR1 and CDR2 are SGDLS and YYNGEE. CDR3 residues: CASSTDREKQFF. The CDR3 DNA follows: TGTGCCAGCAGCACAGACAGGGAAAAGCAGTTCTTC.

This clone was detected a few times. This chain uses TRBV5-1 with TRBJ2-7; 7 positions match TRBD1. Germline-derived CDR1 and CDR2 are SGHRS and YFSETQ. The junction had 9 bases not matched to a gene; V was cut back by 5 bases and J by 4 bases. The CDR3 consists of 14 residues. In DNA form, the CDR3 reads TGCGCCAGCAGAGGCGACAGGGAAATATACGAGCAGTACTTC. As protein: CASRGDREIYEQYF. The full variable domain, with the rest looked up from reference TRBV5-1 and TRBJ2-7, is KAGVTQTPRYLIKTRGQQVTLSCSPISGHRSVSWYQQTPGQGLQFLFEYFSETQRNKGNFPGRFSGRQFSNSRSEMNVSTLELGDSALYLCASRGDREIYEQYFGPGTRLTVT.

The chain couples TRBV28 to TRBJ2-1, with 7 bases aligning to TRBD2. Per the germline V gene, CDR1 is MDHEN and CDR2 is SYDVKM. The junction had 6 bases not matched to a gene; V was cut back by 1 base and J by 6 bases. The CDR3 loop spans 15 amino acids. Here the CDR3 reads CASSLFVGGFNEQFF. The DNA of the CDR3 is TGTGCCAGCAGTTTATTCGTGGGAGGGTTCAATGAGCAGTTCTTC. The variable domain in full, with the rest retrieved from reference TRBV28 and TRBJ2-1, is DVKVTQSSRYLVKRTGEKVFLECVQDMDHENMFWYRQDPGLGLRLIYFSYDVKMKEKGDIPEGYSVSREKKERFSLILESASTNQTSMYLCASSLFVGGFNEQFFGPGTRLTVL.

V usage is TRBV30 and J usage is TRBJ2-7, with 9 nucleotides matching TRBD1. The germline CDR1 and CDR2 sequences are GTSNPN and SVGIG (reference sequence). The CDR3 totals 13 residues. V gave up 0 bases and J gave up 6 bases; unmatched junction bases: 3. Here the CDR3 DNA reads TGTGCCTGGAGTGTACAGGGGGCTTCCGAGCAGTACTTC. Amino acid sequence: CAWSVQGASEQYF.

The genes are TRBV28 and TRBJ2-1, with 7 positions matching TRBD2. The CDR3 covers 14 residues. V lost 6 bases, J lost 3 bases, and 5 bases stayed unmatched. Germline lookup yields CDR1 MDHEN and CDR2 SYDVKM. CDR3 nucleotide sequence: TGTGCCAGCAGAGGCCCTAGCGGCTACAATGAGCAGTTCTTC. Protein sequence: CASRGPSGYNEQFF.

The gene calls are TRBV7-2 and TRBJ2-7, with D tentatively TRBD2 (7 bases). Germline CDR1 SGHTA, CDR2 FQGNSA. The CDR3 spans 14 residues. Deletions cut 1 base from V and 5 bases from J, with 12 bases between. The CDR3 sequence: CASSLDTGRDEQYF. DNA for the CDR3: TGTGCCAGCAGCTTAGATACAGGGAGGGACGAGCAGTACTTC.

J is TRBJ1-1 and V is TRBV28; 8 nucleotides line up with TRBD1. The CDR3 spans 15 residues. J gave up 5 bases and V 2 bases, and 7 bases lay outside the gene matches. Germline CDR1 reads MDHEN; CDR2 reads SYDVKM. The CDR3 DNA reads as TGTGCCAGCAGTTTACAGCAGGGGGCGAGGACTGAAGCTTTCTTT. Translating it yields CASSLQQGARTEAFF.

The CDR3 coding sequence is TGCGCCAGCAGCTTCACGGAAGAGACCCAGTACTTC. Its translation is CASSFTEETQYF. This rearrangement joins TRBV5-1 to TRBJ2-5; D not resolved. Trimming took 2 bases from V and 3 from J, leaving 5 bases between them. The CDR3 totals 12 residues. The germline CDR1 and CDR2 sequences are SGHRS and YFSETQ. Combining the CDR3 with reference TRBV5-1 and TRBJ2-5 gives the whole variable domain KAGVTQTPRYLIKTRGQQVTLSCSPISGHRSVSWYQQTPGQGLQFLFEYFSETQRNKGNFPGRFSGRQFSNSRSEMNVSTLELGDSALYLCASSFTEETQYFGPGTRLLVL.

The V and J genes are TRBV6-5 and TRBJ2-3; TRBD2 agrees at 12 bases. CDR3 size: 15 residues. V lost 5 bases to trimming and J lost 4 bases; unmatched junction nucleotides: 4. Looked up from germline, CDR1 is MNHEY and CDR2 is SVGAGI. This CDR3 is CASSLTSGSSDTQYF. Here the CDR3 DNA reads TGTGCCAGCAGTCTGACTAGCGGGAGTTCAGATACGCAGTATTTT.

The genes are TRBV27 and TRBJ1-6, with a weak D call TRBD1 (5 bases). This CDR3 is built from 15 residues. CDR1 and CDR2 (germline): MNHEY, SMNVEV (reference sequence). Trimming shortened V by 1 base and J by 11 bases, and 15 bases separated the two germline ends. CDR3 nucleotides: TGTGCCAGCAGTTTATTCCGAGCAGGGCCGGCACCCCTCCACTTT. It yields the protein CASSLFRAGPAPLHF.

V gene TRBV9 combines with J gene TRBJ2-3; TRBD2 aligns across 11 bases. The V gene's germline CDR1 is SGDLS and CDR2 YYNGEE. V shed 6 bases and J 0 bases; nucleotides not matched to a gene: 3. This CDR3 is 15 amino acids long. CDR3 sequence reads: CASNRLAGSTDTQYF. CDR3 nucleotides: TGTGCCAGCAACCGACTAGCGGGGAGCACAGATACGCAGTATTTT.